This is a list of T cell receptor beta chains from one sample in a study of memory B cells and T cells in multiple sclerosis. Sequenced by immunoSEQ multiplex PCR; TCRdb stores in-frame clones only, minus some. The data show roughly 45,000 clones, with 82% seen just once and about 1.1% held by the top ten. No cognate antigen is known for these TCRs. The sequenced sample was PBMCs from blood kept in culture. The receptors were gathered from a human donor with multiple sclerosis. Both conserved end residues are part of each CDR3. D genes are given only for firm matches. A row's size may be missing; if present it is once, few, many or a size class.

D gene	clone size	V gene	J gene	CDR3 protein	CDR3 DNA
TRBD1	.	TRBV7-8	TRBJ2-3	CASSFRGRNPDTQYF	TGTGCCAGCAGCTTCAGGGGGCGCAACCCAGATACGCAGTATTTT
TRBD2	.	TRBV10-3	TRBJ2-5	CAISRGLAGEETQYF	TGTGCCATCAGTCGGGGACTAGCGGGGGAAGAGACCCAGTACTTC
.	.	TRBV2	TRBJ1-1	CASSDQGTGSGTEAFF	TGTGCCAGCAGTGACCAAGGGACCGGATCAGGTACTGAAGCTTTCTTT
.	.	TRBV19	TRBJ1-2	CASRHPPGEDAYGYTF	TGTGCCAGTAGGCACCCCCCTGGGGAGGACGCCTATGGCTACACCTTC
.	few	TRBV27	TRBJ1-2	CASSSRESYGYTF	TGTGCCAGCAGTAGCCGGGAGTCCTATGGCTACACCTTC
.	.	TRBV6-5	TRBJ1-2	CASSAGGNYGYTF	TGTGCCAGCAGCGCAGGAGGGAACTATGGCTACACCTTC
.	.	TRBV9	TRBJ2-2	CASSVVSTGELFF	TGTGCCAGCAGCGTAGTTTCTACCGGGGAGCTGTTTTTT
.	few	TRBV20-1	TRBJ1-1	CSARGNTEAFF	TGCAGTGCTAGGGGGAACACTGAAGCTTTCTTT
.	.	TRBV4-3	TRBJ1-1	CASSQDRNTEAFF	TGCGCCAGCAGCCAAGACAGGAACACTGAAGCTTTCTTT
TRBD2	.	TRBV7-2	TRBJ2-1	CASSVQSSGGNRIEQFF	TGTGCCAGCAGCGTCCAGTCTAGCGGGGGTAATCGGATTGAGCAGTTCTTC
.	.	TRBV28	TRBJ1-5	CASSPGGLYSNQPQHF	TGTGCCAGCAGTCCGGGGGGACTTTATAGCAATCAGCCCCAGCATTTT
.	.	TRBV9	TRBJ1-1	CASSSWDLPRNTEAFF	TGTGCCAGCAGCTCCTGGGACCTCCCGAGGAACACTGAAGCTTTCTTT
.	.	TRBV7-9	TRBJ2-1	CASSLAMVGGANEQFF	TGTGCCAGCAGCTTAGCCATGGTTGGGGGGGCCAATGAGCAGTTCTTC
.	.	TRBV7-3	TRBJ1-1	CASSSPGNTEAFF	TGTGCCAGCAGCTCCCCAGGGAACACTGAAGCTTTCTTT
.	.	TRBV19	TRBJ1-5	CASGYSNQPQHF	TGTGCCAGTGGATATAGCAATCAGCCCCAGCATTTT
.	.	TRBV19	TRBJ2-3	CASSNKLGGADTQYF	TGTGCCAGTAGCAATAAGCTAGGGGGAGCAGATACGCAGTATTTT
TRBD1	.	TRBV5-6	TRBJ1-4	CASSLTGTDEKLFF	TGTGCCAGCAGCCTGACCGGGACAGATGAAAAACTGTTTTTT
.	once	TRBV28	TRBJ1-1	CASSLGGNTEAFF	TGTGCCAGCAGCCTCGGTGGGAACACTGAAGCTTTCTTT
TRBD1	.	TRBV11-2	TRBJ1-2	CASSLDRGLSIHTF	TGTGCCAGCAGCTTAGATAGGGGGCTCTCGATCCACACCTTC
.	.	TRBV5-1	TRBJ2-7	CASSFVSSYEQYF	TGCGCCAGCAGCTTCGTCAGCTCCTACGAGCAGTACTTC
.	.	TRBV21-1	TRBJ1-1	CASSNRRDSWGTEAFF	TGTGCCAGCAGCAACCGGCGGGACAGTTGGGGGACTGAAGCTTTCTTT
.	.	TRBV2	TRBJ2-7	CASSEFSYEQYF	TGTGCCAGCAGTGAATTTTCCTACGAGCAGTACTTC
.	.	TRBV30	TRBJ1-4	CAWSANEKLFF	TGTGCCTGGAGTGCCAATGAAAAACTGTTTTTT
.	.	TRBV27	TRBJ1-1	CASSLDRNMNTEAFF	TGTGCCAGCAGTTTAGATAGAAATATGAACACTGAAGCTTTCTTT
.	.	TRBV28	TRBJ1-1	CASSLSVEAFF	TGTGCCAGCAGTTTATCAGTAGAAGCTTTCTTT
.	.	TRBV10-1	TRBJ2-3	CASSNERQRYTDTQYF	TGCGCCAGCAGTAATGAGAGGCAGCGGTACACAGATACGCAGTATTTT
.	.	TRBV7-6	TRBJ1-2	CASSSGSAYGYTF	TGTGCCAGCAGTTCAGGGAGCGCCTATGGCTACACCTTC
.	.	TRBV29-1	TRBJ2-1	CSVENLVF	TGCAGCGTTGAGAACCTCGTCTTC
TRBD1	.	TRBV2	TRBJ1-1	CASEDRVWPEAFF	TGTGCCAGTGAAGACAGGGTATGGCCTGAAGCTTTCTTT
.	.	TRBV2	TRBJ1-4	CASSPGRENEKLFF	TGTGCCAGCAGTCCGGGACGGGAGAATGAAAAACTGTTTTTT
.	.	TRBV6-8	TRBJ2-7	CASSYGRDYEQYF	TGTGCCAGCAGTTACGGGCGCGACTACGAGCAGTACTTC
.	.	TRBV30	TRBJ1-2	CAWSVSGDNGYTF	TGTGCCTGGAGTGTTTCGGGGGATAATGGCTACACCTTC
.	.	TRBV29-1	TRBJ2-3	CSVATSGAGTDTQYF	TGCAGCGTAGCAACTTCAGGGGCTGGGACAGATACGCAGTATTTT
.	once	TRBV29-1	TRBJ2-3	CSVEGGRGTDTQYF	TGCAGCGTTGAGGGGGGGCGGGGCACAGATACGCAGTATTTT
.	.	TRBV9	TRBJ1-3	CASSVTGGLDTIYF	TGTGCCAGCAGCGTCACCGGGGGACTTGACACCATATATTTT
TRBD1	.	TRBV6-6	TRBJ2-7	CASSYSRTGRNEQYF	TGTGCCAGCAGTTACTCCCGGACAGGGAGGAACGAGCAGTACTTC
.	.	TRBV25-1	TRBJ1-1	CASSEWGRVSEAFF	TGTGCCAGCAGTGAATGGGGCAGGGTATCGGAAGCTTTCTTT
.	.	TRBV27	TRBJ1-5	CASSYGGVFNQPQHF	TGTGCCAGCAGTTATGGAGGCGTCTTCAATCAGCCCCAGCATTTT
TRBD1	.	TRBV7-2	TRBJ1-2	CASSPRTGGEYGYTF	TGTGCCAGCAGCCCCCGGACAGGGGGCGAATATGGCTACACCTTC
.	.	TRBV7-9	TRBJ2-1	CASSLQVGGQFF	TGTGCCAGCAGCTTACAAGTTGGGGGGCAGTTCTTC
.	.	TRBV5-4	TRBJ2-1	CASSGQNSYNEQFF	TGTGCCAGCAGCGGACAGAATTCCTACAATGAGCAGTTCTTC
.	.	TRBV10-3	TRBJ1-1	CAIRKINGTVNTEAFF	TGTGCCATCCGGAAAATTAATGGGACCGTGAACACTGAAGCTTTCTTT
TRBD2	once	TRBV5-1	TRBJ2-3	CASSFLGEGTDTQYF	TGCGCCAGCAGCTTCTTAGGGGAGGGGACAGATACGCAGTATTTT
.	.	TRBV30	TRBJ2-2	CAWRGVSNTGELFF	TGTGCCTGGAGGGGGGTTTCGAACACCGGGGAGCTGTTTTTT
.	.	TRBV7-8	TRBJ2-7	CASSWTGTYEQYF	TGTGCCAGCAGCTGGACTGGGACCTACGAGCAGTACTTC
TRBD1	.	TRBV27	TRBJ2-2	CASSLYPRTGYTGELFF	TGTGCCAGCAGTCTGTACCCCCGGACAGGGTACACCGGGGAGCTGTTTTTT
TRBD1	.	TRBV4-2	TRBJ2-2	CASSQGQGSGELFF	TGTGCCAGCAGCCAAGGACAGGGGAGCGGGGAGCTGTTTTTT
.	once	TRBV6-6	TRBJ1-5	CASSYGVGNQPQHF	TGTGCCAGCAGTTACGGGGTAGGTAATCAGCCCCAGCATTTT
TRBD1	.	TRBV4-2	TRBJ1-4	CASSQGAQGPRGEKLFF	TGTGCCAGCAGCCAAGGGGCACAGGGGCCTCGGGGTGAAAAACTGTTTTTT
TRBD1	.	TRBV9	TRBJ1-1	CASSVGRGTGAMNTEAFF	TGTGCCAGCAGCGTAGGTAGGGGGACAGGGGCAATGAACACTGAAGCTTTCTTT
TRBD1	few	TRBV6-1	TRBJ1-3	CASSERQGEANTIYF	TGTGCCAGCAGTGAACGACAGGGTGAAGCAAACACCATATATTTT
TRBD1	.	TRBV30	TRBJ1-4	CAWSAVNRGSEKLFF	TGTGCCTGGAGTGCAGTCAACAGGGGCTCTGAAAAACTGTTTTTT
.	.	TRBV7-2	TRBJ2-2	CASSLGFRLSGELFF	TGTGCCAGCAGCTTAGGATTTCGCCTATCCGGGGAGCTGTTTTTT
.	.	TRBV10-2	TRBJ2-5	CASSESLASLETQYF	TGCGCCAGCAGTGAGTCGTTGGCTAGCTTAGAGACCCAGTACTTC
.	.	TRBV6-1	TRBJ1-2	CASSEGDTLYGYTF	TGTGCCAGCAGTGAAGGGGACACACTCTATGGCTACACCTTC
.	.	TRBV11-3	TRBJ2-1	CASSLGVGVFEQFF	TGTGCCAGCAGCTTAGGGGTGGGGGTTTTTGAGCAGTTCTTC
.	.	TRBV6-5	TRBJ1-6	CASSYSAPNSPLHF	TGTGCCAGCAGTTACTCGGCGCCTAATTCACCCCTCCACTTT
.	.	TRBV9	TRBJ1-5	CASSGGSNQPQHF	TGTGCCAGTTCGGGAGGAAGCAATCAGCCCCAGCATTTT